What follows are 9 T cell receptor beta chains derived from one specimen sequenced in a study of blood T cell repertoires in COVID-19. This table comes from immunoSEQ multiplex PCR, and its TCRdb copy is limited to in-frame clones, with some not included. The profile shows under 200,000 clones, 85% to 95% of them singletons. The sequenced material came from peripheral blood. The receptor source for this set is a man aged 50-59 years with acute or convalescent COVID-19.

This chain uses TRBV7-9 with TRBJ2-1; 8 bases fit TRBD1. Trimming took 3 bases from V and 9 from J; bases not matched to a gene: 7. Germline V lookup: CDR1 SEHNR, CDR2 FQNEAQ (reference sequence). The CDR3 contains 14 residues. The CDR3 is CASSFPGQAREQFF. CDR3 bases: TGTGCCAGCAGCTTTCCGGGACAGGCTCGTGAGCAGTTCTTC.

The table lists this clone with a count of one. The V and J genes are TRBV2 and TRBJ2-1; tentatively, D is TRBD1 (5 bases). Germline V gene sequence: CDR1 SNHLY, CDR2 FYNNEI. V lost 6 bases and J 4 bases, leaving 13 bases between the germline ends. This CDR3 contains 14 residues. CDR3 loop: CASRGASSYNEQFF. DNA for the CDR3: TGTGCCAGCAGAGGGGCGAGTAGTTACAATGAGCAGTTCTTC. The variable domain in full, with the rest retrieved from reference TRBV2 and TRBJ2-1, is EPEVTQTPSHQVTQMGQEVILRCVPISNHLYFYWYRQILGQKVEFLVSFYNNEISEKSEIFDDQFSVERPDGSNFTLKIRSTKLEDSAMYFCASRGASSYNEQFFGPGTRLTVL.

The count of this clone is one. The V call is TRBV7-5, the J call TRBJ2-5; the table gives TRBD2 as D, unverified against the DNA. TRBV7-5 is designated a pseudogene. The CDR3 spans 17 residues. As DNA, the CDR3 is TGTGTCAGAAGCTTTGACCGTAGCGGGAGGGCCACAGAGACCCAGTACTTC. Its protein is CVRSFDRSGRATETQYF.

The V gene is TRBV9, the J gene TRBJ1-3; D possibly corresponds to TRBD1 (6 bases). The CDR3 spans 16 residues. V lost 0 bases to trimming and J lost 2 bases, with 12 bases between them. Germline assignment: CDR1 SGDLS and CDR2 YYNGEE. CDR3 sequence: CASSVESGAAGNTIYF. The CDR3 nucleotides are TGTGCCAGCAGCGTAGAGTCAGGGGCGGCTGGAAACACCATATATTTT.

This clone was observed once. The rearrangement links TRBV10-3 to TRBJ2-6; 9 bases are shared with TRBD1. The CDR3 extends over 18 amino acids. CDR1 is ENHRY, CDR2 SYGVKD, per germline. With V trimmed by 0 bases and J by 2 bases, 5 bases remained unmatched. The CDR3 loop is CAISESGQGLAGANVLTF. DNA of the CDR3: TGTGCCATCAGTGAGTCCGGACAGGGGCTCGCTGGGGCCAACGTCCTGACTTTC.

The chain employs TRBV28 and TRBJ2-2, with 9 positions matching TRBD2. There are 15 residues in the CDR3. Germline V gene lookup returns CDR1 MDHEN and CDR2 SYDVKM. V gave up 7 bases and J gave up 5 bases; unmatched junction bases: 8. Here the CDR3 reads CASMGGRGVTGELFF. Written as DNA, the CDR3 is TGTGCCAGCATGGGCGGGAGGGGCGTTACCGGGGAGCTGTTTTTT.

This clone was recorded once. This CDR3 reads CASSLSTGQQPNEKLFF. The CDR3 DNA is TGTGCCAGCAGCTTATCAACCGGACAGCAGCCTAATGAAAAACTGTTTTTT. This chain joins TRBV7-9 and TRBJ1-4, with D maybe TRBD1 (6 bases). V was shortened by 2 bases and J by 3 bases, with 16 bases between the two germline ends. The CDR3 covers 17 residues. Germline assignment: CDR1 SEHNR and CDR2 FQNEAQ (reference sequence).

The V call is TRBV7-9, the J call TRBJ1-1; 7 bases match TRBD1. V was clipped by 1 base and J by 7 bases; unmatched bases: 3. Germline loops: CDR1 SEHNR, CDR2 FQNEAQ (reference sequence). The CDR3 is 13 amino acids. CDR3 sequence reads: CASSLGQGSEAFF. In DNA form, the CDR3 reads TGTGCCAGCAGCTTAGGACAGGGAAGTGAAGCTTTCTTT. The full variable domain, its missing parts supplied by reference TRBV7-9 and TRBJ1-1, is DTGVSQNPRHKITKRGQNVTFRCDPISEHNRLYWYRQTLGQGPEFLTYFQNEAQLEKSRLLSDRFSAERPKGSFSTLEIQRTEQGDSAMYLCASSLGQGSEAFFGQGTRLTVV.

The chain employs TRBV11-2 and TRBJ2-7; D call uncertain. Between the trimmed V and J ends, which lost 5 bases and 6 bases, there was a span of 11 bases. Germline CDR1 is SGHAT and CDR2 is FQNNGV. This CDR3 has 12 amino acids. The CDR3 protein is CASSPRGVEQYF. The CDR3 bases are TGTGCCAGCAGCCCCCGAGGAGTCGAGCAGTACTTC.